Shown below are 17 T cell receptor beta chains from a single sample sequenced in a study of blood T cells in healthy people across ages. The use of a sample-barcoded 5' primer and a J-beta primer mix characterized a second PCR of roughly 7 to 12 cycles. TCRdb itself ran the 5' RACE reads through MiXCR, one entry per CDR3 protein. The table lists fewer than 2,000,000 distinct CDR3 sequences, about 39% of them singletons. The sample was blood. These TCRs come from a human donor in good health.

This clonotype was detected only a few times. The rearrangement uses TRBV7-2 and TRBJ2-3; the match to TRBD2 covers 11 bases. V lost 6 bases and J lost 6; bases outside the gene matches: 11. The germline V gene encodes CDR1 SGHTA and CDR2 FQGNSA. The CDR3 runs 16 residues. The CDR3 sequence: CASSYLSGGAGDTQYF. CDR3 coding DNA: TGTGCCAGCAGTTATCTTAGCGGGGGGGCGGGGGATACGCAGTATTTT.

The count of this clonotype is one. The chain recombines TRBV9 with TRBJ2-5, with 11 bases lining up with TRBD2. The J call may not be correct, given that the DNA end is closer to TRBJ2-7. Germline assignment: CDR1 SGDLS and CDR2 YYNGEE. The CDR3 extends over 19 amino acids. The CDR3 DNA reads TGTGCCATCCTCGAACTAGCGGGGGCCCACTGGCCCCGAGTTAGCGAGCAGTACTTC. Amino acid sequence: CAILELAGAHWPRVSEQYF.

The chain employs TRBV20-1 and TRBJ1-5; a weak D match, TRBD1 (6 bases). The CDR3 runs 15 residues. Germline values: CDR1 DFQATT, CDR2 SNEGSKA (reference sequence). The germline V and J ends were trimmed by 0 bases and 0 bases, with 9 bases remaining between them. The CDR3 protein is CSARDGGYSNQPQHF. The CDR3 nucleotides are TGCAGTGCTAGAGATGGGGGCTATAGCAATCAGCCCCAGCATTTT.

The chain joins TRBV7-2 to TRBJ1-1; 7 bases align to TRBD1. The germline CDR1 and CDR2 sequences are SGHTA and FQGNSA. The ends lost 5 bases at V and 11 bases at J; junction bases unmatched: 8. This CDR3 is 12 amino acids long. CDR3 in amino acids: CASSPRQGQAFF. For the CDR3, the DNA is TGTGCCAGCAGCCCAAGGCAGGGACAGGCTTTCTTT.

A few counts support this clonotype. The chain employs TRBV20-1 and TRBJ2-5; TRBD1 matches 8 bases. The length of the CDR3 is 14 residues. V was pared by 3 bases and J by 5 bases, with 8 bases of the junction left unmatched. Germline V gene sequence: CDR1 DFQATT, CDR2 SNEGSKA (reference sequence). The chain's CDR3 is CSASRQGAEETQYF. The CDR3 DNA reads as TGCAGTGCTAGTCGGCAGGGGGCGGAGGAGACCCAGTACTTC.

In its sample, this clonotype was seen a few times. The CDR3 loop reads CSAGDYRYNEQFF. The CDR3 DNA sequence: TGCAGTGCTGGGGACTATAGGTACAATGAGCAGTTCTTC. The chain joins TRBV20-1 to TRBJ2-1; the match to TRBD2 covers 7 bases. J was trimmed by 4 bases and V by 5 bases; bases with no gene match: 5. CDR1 and CDR2 (germline): DFQATT, SNEGSKA (reference sequence). The CDR3 totals 13 residues.

On this clonotype: A junction end diverges from the germline sequence, so it may reflect a read error. J is TRBJ2-6 and V is TRBV10-3; D is possibly TRBD1 (5 bases). Germline CDR1 ENHRY, CDR2 SYGVKD. The CDR3 consists of 13 residues. CDR3 coding DNA: TGTGCCATCAGCAACTCTGGGGCCAACGTCCCGACTTTC. This encodes CAISNSGANVPTF.

This clonotype came up a few times. The rearrangement links TRBV6-5 to TRBJ1-2; D gene ambiguous. The CDR3 covers 14 residues. The V gene's germline CDR1 is MNHEY and CDR2 SVGAGI. Trimming took off 6 bases at V and 8 bases at J, with 19 bases between the two ends. As DNA, the CDR3 is TGTGCCAGCAGCTCCTCGATCCCCTTGGGAGGCTACACCTTC. This encodes CASSSSIPLGGYTF.

This clonotype was seen more than once but under ten times. This chain links TRBV12-3 or TRBV12-4 with TRBJ2-7, with D perhaps TRBD2 (6 bases). The CDR3 is 15 residues long. V shed 6 bases and J shed 5 bases, with 20 bases lying between them. This CDR3 reads CASSLGGGTGHEQYF. The DNA of the CDR3 is TGTGCCAGCAGCCTCGGAGGCGGGACGGGACACGAGCAGTACTTC.

The chain uses TRBV20-1 and TRBJ2-1, with D perhaps TRBD1 or TRBD2 (5 bases each). V gave up 4 bases and J gave up 5 bases, with 18 bases separating them. Germline V gene lookup returns CDR1 DFQATT and CDR2 SNEGSKA (reference sequence). The CDR3 consists of 15 residues. CDR3 region: CSAINGGQPDNEQFF. CDR3 DNA sequence: TGCAGTGCTATAAATGGGGGTCAGCCAGACAATGAGCAGTTCTTC.

This clonotype was recorded a few times. V is TRBV29-1 and J is TRBJ2-5; D is perhaps TRBD1 or TRBD2 (7 bases each). Germline V gene lookup returns CDR1 SQVTM and CDR2 ANQGSEA. Trimming shortened V by 2 bases and J by 3 bases, and 13 bases separated the two germline ends. The CDR3 is 14 amino acids. CDR3 DNA: TGCAGCGTTGAAAGGGAGGGGGCGGAAGAGACCCAGTACTTC. It specifies CSVEREGAEETQYF.

This clonotype was seen just once. Because the CDR3's place on the DNA is in doubt, the DNA is left out and the CDR3 is given as listed by TCRdb. The chain links TRBV29-1 to TRBJ1-2; TRBD1 is the table's D call, not checked against the DNA. The CDR3 numbers 13 amino acids, ends counted. Looked up from germline, CDR1 is SQVTM and CDR2 is ANQGSEA. The chain's CDR3 is CSVGGGTVNRVTF.

This clonotype came up a few times. The chain employs TRBV7-2 and TRBJ2-3; TRBD2 might be the D (6 bases). The CDR3 runs 15 residues. The germline V gene encodes CDR1 SGHTA and CDR2 FQGNSA. The germline V and J ends were trimmed by 7 bases and 6 bases, with 20 bases remaining between them. The CDR3 protein is CASTRAGRSGDTQYF. CDR3 sequence (DNA): TGTGCCAGCACCCGAGCGGGCAGGTCTGGGGATACGCAGTATTTT.

This clonotype was seen once. CDR3 nucleotides: TGTGCCAGCACCAATGCAGGTTTTGCCTACGAGCAGTACTTC. The encoded protein is CASTNAGFAYEQYF. This chain uses TRBV12-3 or TRBV12-4 with TRBJ2-4; no clear D gene. The J call may be mistaken, given a closer DNA end match to TRBJ2-7. CDR3 length: 14 amino acids.

This clonotype was detected a few times. The V and J genes are TRBV20-1 and TRBJ2-3; D uncertain. The CDR3 runs 13 residues. The germline V gene has CDR1 DFQATT and CDR2 SNEGSKA (reference sequence). V was pared by 4 bases and J by 0 bases, with 8 bases between. The CDR3 sequence is CSATRTSTDTQYF. In nucleotides, the CDR3 is TGCAGTGCTACCCGGACCAGCACAGATACGCAGTATTTT.

The chain joins TRBV20-1 to TRBJ2-7; tentative D call: TRBD2 (5 bases). The CDR3 runs to 13 residues. Deletions cut 0 bases from V and 4 bases from J, with 10 bases between. Germline CDR1 reads DFQATT; CDR2 reads SNEGSKA (reference sequence). CDR3 region: CSARDHRGYEQYF. The CDR3 DNA reads TGCAGTGCTAGAGATCATCGGGGTTACGAGCAGTACTTC.

The chain has TRBV29-1 and TRBJ2-1; TRBD2 matches 10 bases. CDR3 length: 14 amino acids. Looked up from germline, CDR1 is SQVTM and CDR2 is ANQGSEA. The V and J ends lost 6 bases and 5 bases, in that order; junction bases with no gene match: 7. The CDR3 spells CSVILAGADNEQFF. The CDR3, as DNA: TGCAGCGTGATCCTAGCGGGGGCGGACAATGAGCAGTTCTTC.